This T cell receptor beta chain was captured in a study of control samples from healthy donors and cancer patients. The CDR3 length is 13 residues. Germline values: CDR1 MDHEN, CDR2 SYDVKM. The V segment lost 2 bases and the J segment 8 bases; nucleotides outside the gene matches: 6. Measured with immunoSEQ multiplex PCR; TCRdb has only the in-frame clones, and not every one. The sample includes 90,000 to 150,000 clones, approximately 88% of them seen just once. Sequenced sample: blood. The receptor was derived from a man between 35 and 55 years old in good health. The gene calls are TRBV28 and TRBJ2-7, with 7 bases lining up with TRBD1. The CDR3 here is CASSLRAGGKQYF. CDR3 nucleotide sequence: TGTGCCAGCAGTTTAAGGGCAGGGGGAAAGCAGTACTTC.